These 32 T cell receptor beta chains came from one sample sequenced in a study of metastatic and nonmetastatic thyroid tumors. TCRdb re-clonotyped the PCR reads via MiXCR. The sample contains almost 85,000 clones, around an eighth of which appear only once. Each patient went into thyroid surgery without having received any treatment. Sequencing was performed on tumor tissue. The receptor set was obtained from a female donor with papillary thyroid cancer or a benign thyroid nodule (not recorded which). Some clones in this sample may be carry-over from other donors' samples.

Ten or more counts support this clone. The chain uses TRBV24-1 and TRBJ2-7; 11 bases are a match to TRBD1. J gave up 2 bases and V 9 bases, and 2 bases lay outside the gene matches. Germline CDR1 reads KGHDR; CDR2 reads SFDVKD. CDR3 size: 13 residues. Here the CDR3 DNA reads TGTGCCACCGGGGGACAGGGGGCCTACGAGCAGTACTTC. Its protein product is CATGGQGAYEQYF.

This clone appeared a few times. A read error may explain this, as a much larger clone is one base away. Additional DNA sequences in this sample encode the identical CDR3. V and J are TRBV19 and TRBJ1-5; D possibly corresponds to TRBD1 (6 bases). Trimming shortened V by 4 bases and J by 4 bases, and 8 bases separated the two germline ends. In germline, CDR1 is LNHDA, CDR2 SQIVND (reference sequence). This CDR3 spans 13 amino acids. In DNA form, the CDR3 reads TGTGCCAGTAGTAAGACAGGTAATCAGCCCCAGCATTTT. Its protein product is CASSKTGNQPQHF.

This clone was counted ten times or more. The chain uses TRBV2 and TRBJ2-1; TRBD2 might be the D (5 bases). The germline gives CDR1 SNHLY, CDR2 FYNNEI. The CDR3 extends over 15 amino acids. Trimming stripped 0 bases from V and 2 bases from J, with 8 bases between. Here the CDR3 DNA reads TGTGCCAGCAGTGAAGCTGGGAGTCCCTACAATGAGCAGTTCTTC. Protein product: CASSEAGSPYNEQFF.

There are many counts of this clone. The genes are TRBV5-1 and TRBJ2-1; a possible D gene is TRBD2 (5 bases). This CDR3 region has 14 residues. V was pared by 3 bases and J by 8 bases, with 15 bases between. Germline CDR1 is SGHRS and CDR2 is YFSETQ. As DNA, the CDR3 is TGCGCCAGCAGCTCTATTCCTAGCTTATATGAGCAGTTCTTC. Its translation: CASSSIPSLYEQFF.

The chain employs TRBV29-1 and TRBJ2-1; 9 nucleotides align to TRBD2. With V trimmed by 3 bases and J by 5 bases, 8 bases remained unmatched. Germline V CDR1 and CDR2: SQVTM, ANQGSEA. The CDR3 sequence is 15 residues long. Here the CDR3 DNA reads TGCAGCGTTGAGCTAGCGGGAACCCCCCACAATGAGCAGTTCTTC. Amino acid sequence: CSVELAGTPHNEQFF.

There are a few counts of this clone. This may stem from a read error, because a much larger clone lies one nucleotide away. The CDR3 carries no conserved terminal phenylalanine or tryptophan, so it likely arises from a read error. This rearrangement joins TRBV15 to TRBJ2-2, with D possibly matching TRBD2 (5 bases). Germline V gene lookup returns CDR1 LNHNV and CDR2 YYDKDF (reference sequence). This CDR3 comprises 16 residues. The V end lost 5 bases, the J end lost 5 bases, and 18 bases lay between the germline ends. Here the CDR3 reads CATSEEKVTMTGELFY. CDR3 sequence (DNA): TGTGCCACCAGCGAGGAGAAGGTGACTATGACCGGGGAGCTGTTTTAT.

The table lists this clone with many counts. The chain combines TRBV2 with TRBJ2-7, with D maybe TRBD1 (6 bases). Trimming took 10 bases from V and 3 from J, leaving 16 bases between them. CDR1 and CDR2 (germline): SNHLY, FYNNEI. This CDR3 is 13 amino acids long. This chain's CDR3 is CATSGGSRYEQYF. The CDR3 coding sequence is TGTGCCACAAGTGGGGGCAGCCGCTACGAGCAGTACTTC.

As for this clone: The junction departs from the called germline gene at one end, perhaps through a read error. DNA for the CDR3: TGTGCCTGCAGCCGAGGACAGGCCGCTCACCGACGGGACGACAATTCACCCCTCCAATTT. It codes for CACSRGQAAHRRDDNSPLQF. This chain connects TRBV13 to TRBJ1-6; 7 bases match TRBD1. Germline V lookup: CDR1 PRHDT, CDR2 FYEKMQ (reference sequence). This CDR3 comprises 20 residues.

This clone was found many times. The CDR3 is CASSSFGYGYTF. The CDR3 DNA reads as TGTGCCAGCAGTTCTTTTGGGTATGGCTACACCTTC. The chain has TRBV2 and TRBJ1-2; unclear D gene. CDR1 and CDR2 (germline): SNHLY, FYNNEI. Trimming shortened V by 5 bases and J by 5 bases, and 9 bases separated the two germline ends. This CDR3 comprises 12 residues.

This clone has only a few counts. Other nucleotide sequences in the sample specify the same CDR3. This rearrangement joins TRBV6-1 to TRBJ2-3; D gene ambiguous. V was shortened by 6 bases and J by 1 base, with 17 bases between the two germline ends. The CDR3 has 16 amino acids. Germline V gene sequence: CDR1 MNHNS, CDR2 SASEGT. CDR3 amino acids: CASSPEWTGGTDTQYF. The CDR3 bases are TGTGCCAGCAGCCCCGAATGGACGGGCGGCACAGATACGCAGTATTTT.

This clone is classed as medium-sized (0.01 to 0.1%). This sequence joins TRBV6-2 or TRBV6-3 and TRBJ2-7; D may be TRBD2 (6 bases). The CDR3 spans 15 residues. The V and J ends lost 7 bases and 3 bases respectively, with 19 bases between them. In germline, CDR1 is MNHEY, CDR2 SVGEGT. The CDR3 spells CASTDPSVNYYEQYF. For the CDR3, the DNA is TGTGCCAGCACCGACCCTAGCGTTAACTACTACGAGCAGTACTTC.

This clone has at least ten counts. The V and J genes are TRBV15 and TRBJ2-1, with D tentatively TRBD2 (6 bases). With 1 base removed from V and 6 bases from J, the gap between germline ends came to 16 bases. Per germline, CDR1 LNHNV and CDR2 YYDKDF (reference sequence). CDR3 length: 16 residues. CDR3 DNA: TGTGCCACCAGCAGAGGGCGGGAACCGTGGATCAATGAGCAGTTCTTC. Translation gives CATSRGREPWINEQFF.

This clone was seen only a few times. With a much larger clone just one base away, this may be a read error. This chain connects TRBV7-6 to TRBJ2-1; possible D gene TRBD2, 6 bases. The CDR3 has 13 residues. Germline V gene data show CDR1 as SGHVS and CDR2 as FNYEAQ. The CDR3 protein is CVSSPGGYNEQFF. CDR3 DNA: TGTGTCAGCAGCCCCGGGGGTTACAATGAGCAGTTCTTC.

This clone came up many times. This chain connects TRBV6-7 to TRBJ2-7; possibly TRBD1 for D (6 bases). TRBV6-7 carries the ORF label, with uncertain function. The CDR3 extends over 14 amino acids. Trimming removed 0 bases from V and 3 bases from J, with 9 bases in between. The CDR3 sequence is CASSYSRGGYEQYF. The CDR3 region has the DNA TGTGCCAGCAGTTACTCGAGAGGGGGCTACGAGCAGTACTTC.

There are many counts of this clone. V and J are TRBV12-3 or TRBV12-4 and TRBJ2-3, with 7 bases aligning to TRBD2. The V segment lost 3 bases and the J segment 2 bases; nucleotides outside the gene matches: 5. CDR3 size: 15 residues. CDR3 coding DNA: TGTGCCAGCAGTTTTATGGGGGGGACCACAGATACGCAGTATTTT. Amino acids: CASSFMGGTTDTQYF.

Many counts were recorded for this clone. This chain uses TRBV3-1 with TRBJ2-7, with D unresolved. This CDR3 is built from 15 residues. V was pared by 1 base and J by 2 bases, with 12 bases between. CDR1 and CDR2 from the germline V gene are LGHDT and YNNKEL (reference sequence). The CDR3 spells CASSQAPGSPYEQYF. The CDR3 coding sequence is TGTGCCAGCAGCCAAGCCCCTGGTAGTCCCTACGAGCAGTACTTC.

This clone has a count of ten or more. The rearrangement links TRBV9 to TRBJ2-3; 9 bases map to TRBD2. Germline-derived CDR1 and CDR2 are SGDLS and YYNGEE. V shed 3 bases and J 4 bases; nucleotides not matched to a gene: 9. There are 16 residues in the CDR3. This chain's CDR3 is CASSALAGKGADTQYF. The CDR3 DNA is TGTGCCAGCAGCGCCCTAGCGGGAAAGGGGGCAGATACGCAGTATTTT.

In this sample, this clone turned up many times. This chain uses TRBV28 with TRBJ1-4; the D is unclear. CDR3 size: 13 residues. Germline V gene lookup returns CDR1 MDHEN and CDR2 SYDVKM. V was shortened by 8 bases and J by 8 bases, with 15 bases between the two germline ends. DNA for the CDR3: TGTGCCAGCTCTCAGGCCGGAAGCGAAAAACTGTTTTTT. Amino acids: CASSQAGSEKLFF.

This clone was counted at least ten times. V and J are TRBV7-8 and TRBJ2-5; D may be TRBD2 (5 bases). Germline CDR1 and CDR2: SGHVS and FQNEAQ. This CDR3 comprises 12 residues. V lost 1 base to trimming and J lost 11 bases, with 11 bases between them. CDR3 nucleotide sequence: TGTGCCAGCAGCTTAGGTCTCCGGGGTCAGTACTTC. It encodes CASSLGLRGQYF.

This clone appeared once. The junction differs from germline at one of its ends, possibly a read error. The chain combines TRBV5-4 with TRBJ2-3; possibly TRBD1 for D (5 bases). The germline CDR1 and CDR2 sequences are SGHNT and YYREEE (reference sequence). This CDR3 is 13 amino acids long. The CDR3 sequence: CSSSLGPTDTQYF. CDR3 coding DNA: TGTTCCAGCAGCTTGGGGCCAACAGATACGCAGTATTTT. Full variable domain (outside the CDR3, taken from reference TRBV5-4 and TRBJ2-3): ETGVTQSPTHLIKTRGQQVTLRCSSQSGHNTVSWYQQALGQGPQFIFQYYREEENGRGNFPPRFSGLQFPNYSSELNVNALELDDSALYLCSSSLGPTDTQYFGPGTRLTVL.

V usage is TRBV5-1 and J usage is TRBJ1-5; perhaps TRBD1 as D (5 bases). There are 15 residues in the CDR3. From germline, CDR1 is SGHRS and CDR2 YFSETQ. V was clipped by 4 bases and J by 5 bases, with 16 bases between them. The CDR3 sequence is CASSPTGLVDQPQHF. The CDR3 nucleotides read TGCGCCAGCAGCCCAACGGGACTGGTTGATCAGCCCCAGCATTTT.

This clone has ten or more counts. The V and J genes are TRBV12-3 or TRBV12-4 and TRBJ2-1; possible D gene TRBD1, 5 bases. V lost 7 bases and J lost 6, with 13 bases in between. The CDR3 loop spans 13 amino acids. This chain's CDR3 is CASTRSQGNEQFF. The CDR3 DNA follows: TGTGCCAGCACCCGATCCCAGGGCAATGAGCAGTTCTTC.

This clone has at least ten counts. V is TRBV29-1 and J is TRBJ2-2; weak D call: TRBD1 (6 bases). The CDR3 has 13 residues. Looked up from germline, CDR1 is SQVTM and CDR2 is ANQGSEA. The V and J ends lost 1 base and 4 bases respectively, with 7 bases between them. CDR3 amino acids: CSVEGGLTGELFF. DNA of the CDR3: TGCAGCGTTGAAGGGGGGCTCACCGGGGAGCTGTTTTTT.

At least ten counts were recorded for this clone. The CDR3 sequence is CASNKFDRVNSPLHF. The CDR3 nucleotides read TGTGCCAGCAACAAATTCGACAGGGTTAATTCACCCCTCCACTTT. V and J are TRBV6-2 or TRBV6-3 and TRBJ1-6, with 7 bases lining up with TRBD1. The germline gives CDR1 MNHEY, CDR2 SVGEGT. The length of the CDR3 is 15 residues. V shed 7 bases, J shed 6 bases, and the junction held 9 bases outside the gene matches.

This clone showed up many times. V gene TRBV10-3 combines with J gene TRBJ2-7, with 8 bases fitting TRBD1. The V segment lost 6 bases and the J segment 5 bases; nucleotides outside the gene matches: 6. The CDR3 loop spans 13 amino acids. Looked up from germline, CDR1 is ENHRY and CDR2 is SYGVKD. CDR3 in DNA: TGTGCCATCAGCCGGGGACAGGCGAACGAGCAGTACTTC. Translated, it gives CAISRGQANEQYF.

As for this clone: A much larger clonotype is one base distant, so this may be a read error. Other nucleotide sequences in the sample specify the same CDR3. The J gene is TRBJ2-5, the V gene TRBV14, with unresolved D. V was clipped by 2 bases and J by 7 bases, with 14 bases between them. The CDR3 runs to 14 residues. CDR1 and CDR2 from the germline V gene are SGHDN and FVKESK. The CDR3: CASSQLPATGTQYF. In DNA, the CDR3 is TGTGCCAGCAGCCAATTACCTGCGACTGGGACCCAGTACTTC. The full variable domain, rest sourced from reference TRBV14 and TRBJ2-5, is EAGVTQFPSHSVIEKGQTVTLRCDPISGHDNLYWYRRVMGKEIKFLLHFVKESKQDESGMPNNRFLAERTGGTYSTLKVQPAELEDSGVYFCASSQLPATGTQYFGPGTRLLVL.

This clone was recorded many times. V is TRBV2 and J is TRBJ1-3; D gene ambiguous. V lost 3 bases, J lost 0 bases, and 3 bases lay in between. CDR3 length: 13 amino acids. CDR1 SNHLY and CDR2 FYNNEI come from the germline V gene. In DNA, the CDR3 is TGTGCCAGCAGTGAGGTCTCTGGAAACACCATATATTTT. Its protein product is CASSEVSGNTIYF.

This clone was seen more than once but under ten times. A much larger clone lies a single base off, so this may be a read error. Other DNA sequences in this sample translate to the same CDR3. V gene TRBV6-4 combines with J gene TRBJ1-1; D is undetermined. The CDR3 runs to 14 residues. Deletions cut 2 bases from V and 8 bases from J, with 15 bases between. CDR1 is MRHNA, CDR2 SNTAGT, per germline. The CDR3 loop reads CASSDGPGRPEAFF. CDR3 DNA: TGTGCCAGCAGTGACGGACCGGGCCGTCCAGAAGCTTTCTTT.

This clone was detected many times. This chain joins TRBV11-2 and TRBJ1-1, with 8 bases that match TRBD1. The CDR3 totals 16 residues. The junction had 8 bases not matched to a gene; V was cut back by 2 bases and J by 3 bases. Germline CDR1 is SGHAT and CDR2 is FQNNGV. The CDR3, as DNA: TGTGCCAGCAGCTTAAGGGCAGGGGGCGGGGACACTGAAGCTTTCTTT. Protein: CASSLRAGGGDTEAFF.

At least ten counts were recorded for this clone. Other DNA sequences in the sample encode the same CDR3. The chain uses TRBV7-9 and TRBJ2-5, with TRBD1 matching 11 bases. Germline trimming cut 7 bases from V and 4 bases from J; bases unmatched to any gene: 5. This CDR3 has 14 residues. In germline, CDR1 is SEHNR, CDR2 FQNEAQ (reference sequence). The CDR3 loop is CASTPGTGGETQYF. In DNA form, the CDR3 reads TGTGCCAGCACCCCCGGGACAGGGGGAGAGACCCAGTACTTC.

Concerning this clone: Its ends do not fully match the called genes, so a read error is possible. J is TRBJ2-1 and V is TRBV27, with a tentative D call TRBD2 (5 bases). Germline CDR1 and CDR2: MNHEY and SMNVEV (reference sequence). The CDR3 totals 11 residues. The CDR3 DNA is TGTGCCGGCAGACTACCGGGATCTTTGTTCTTC. Protein sequence: CAGRLPGSLFF.

Details on this clone: This may arise from a read error, as a much more abundant clone is one base away. The CDR3 ends on some other residue instead of the conserved phenylalanine or tryptophan, so this is likely a read error. The J gene is TRBJ1-4, the V gene TRBV7-4, with D possibly TRBD1 on 5 matching bases. The germline V gene has CDR1 SGHVT and CDR2 SQSDAQ. CDR3 length: 15 amino acids. The V gene lost 7 bases and the J gene lost 10 bases, with 22 bases spanning the gap. The CDR3 DNA reads TGTGCCAGCATCGAACCCTGGGGCTTATTGGGAAAACTGTTTCTT. Protein product: CASIEPWGLLGKLFL.